The 27 T cell receptor beta chains in this list originate from one sample, sequenced in a study of control samples from healthy donors and cancer patients. The method was immunoSEQ multiplex PCR; TCRdb's version includes in-frame clones alone and lacks a portion of them. The sample has about 160,000 clones; roughly 90% are singletons. The specimen sequenced was blood. These receptors were taken from a man aged 30 to 45 in good health.

The rearrangement uses TRBV7-9 and TRBJ2-7, with D possibly TRBD2 on 6 matching bases. The CDR3 consists of 15 residues. Trimming took off 5 bases at V and 5 bases at J, with 19 bases between the two ends. Germline-derived CDR1 and CDR2 are SEHNR and FQNEAQ (reference sequence). CDR3 residues: CASSLGTFQTDEQYF. Written as DNA, the CDR3 is TGTGCCAGCAGCCTGGGGACTTTCCAAACCGACGAGCAGTACTTC. The full variable domain, in which reference TRBV7-9 and TRBJ2-7 provide the parts outside the CDR3, is DTGVSQNPRHKITKRGQNVTFRCDPISEHNRLYWYRQTLGQGPEFLTYFQNEAQLEKSRLLSDRFSAERPKGSFSTLEIQRTEQGDSAMYLCASSLGTFQTDEQYFGPGTRLTVT.

The rearrangement joins TRBV27 to TRBJ2-7; TRBD1 aligns across 8 bases. V was pared by 4 bases and J by 7 bases, with 9 bases of the junction left unmatched. CDR3 length: 14 amino acids. From germline, CDR1 is MNHEY and CDR2 SMNVEV (reference sequence). CDR3 in amino acids: CASSSPDRVGEQYF. The CDR3 DNA reads as TGTGCCAGCAGTTCTCCGGACAGGGTGGGGGAGCAGTACTTC.

The chain carries TRBV19 and TRBJ1-2, with 7 bases matching TRBD1. The germline V gene encodes CDR1 LNHDA and CDR2 SQIVND (reference sequence). The ends lost 11 bases at V and 7 bases at J; junction bases unmatched: 10. CDR3 length: 12 residues. The CDR3, as DNA: TGTGCCTCAAAAGGGGACAGCCTTGGCTACACCTTC. This translates into CASKGDSLGYTF.

This chain joins TRBV6-6 and TRBJ2-7; 9 bases align to TRBD2. The CDR3 length is 15 residues. The germline V gene encodes CDR1 MNHNY and CDR2 SVGAGI (reference sequence). V shed 6 bases and J 0 bases; nucleotides not matched to a gene: 6. The CDR3 region has the DNA TGTGCCAGCAGCCTACTAGCGGGCGCCTCCTACGAGCAGTACTTC. The encoded protein is CASSLLAGASYEQYF.

J is TRBJ1-6 and V is TRBV28; TRBD1 matches 10 bases. In germline, CDR1 is MDHEN, CDR2 SYDVKM. The CDR3 is made up of 14 amino acids. The trim removed 8 bases at V and 6 bases at J, leaving 4 bases unmatched. The CDR3 loop is CASVRDRGNSPLHF. CDR3 coding DNA: TGTGCCAGCGTCAGGGACAGGGGTAATTCACCCCTCCACTTT.

The chain couples TRBV14 to TRBJ2-1; D remains ambiguous. The CDR3 contains 14 residues. Trimming pared 4 bases from V and 3 bases from J, leaving 10 bases between. Germline loops: CDR1 SGHDN, CDR2 FVKESK. CDR3 DNA sequence: TGTGCCAGCAGCCTCCGGATGGGCTACAATGAGCAGTTCTTC. This encodes CASSLRMGYNEQFF.

The genes are TRBV6-5 and TRBJ1-2; weak D call: TRBD1 (5 bases). This CDR3 has 13 residues. CDR1 and CDR2 from the germline V gene are MNHEY and SVGAGI. Trimming took 6 bases from V and 5 from J, leaving 13 bases between them. The CDR3 DNA reads TGTGCCAGCAGGACAGCCGGGGAGTATGGCTACACCTTC. Its translation is CASRTAGEYGYTF.

The genes are TRBV5-5 and TRBJ2-7; a weak D match, TRBD2 (5 bases). V shed 4 bases and J shed 7 bases, with 21 bases lying between them. The germline CDR1 and CDR2 sequences are SGHKS and YYEKEE (reference sequence). The CDR3 length is 15 residues. In DNA form, the CDR3 reads TGTGCCAGCAGCGCGGGCCCGGTGGAAGTAAGGGAGCAGTACTTC. Translated, it gives CASSAGPVEVREQYF.

V and J are TRBV3-1 (or the pseudogene TRBV3-2) and TRBJ2-5; no definite D call. In germline, CDR1 is LGHDT, CDR2 YNNKEL (reference sequence). The V end was cut by 3 bases, the J end by 5 bases, with 16 bases between. This CDR3 region has 15 residues. The CDR3 spells CASSHLKRSTETQYF. The DNA for the CDR3 is TGTGCCAGCAGCCATTTGAAGCGATCGACGGAGACCCAGTACTTC.

The rearrangement uses TRBV7-3 and TRBJ1-2; D is ambiguous. CDR1 and CDR2 from the germline V gene are SGHTA and FQGTGA. V lost 0 bases and J 8 bases, leaving 10 bases between the germline ends. The CDR3 covers 13 residues. The CDR3 loop reads CASSLTASQGYTF. The CDR3 DNA follows: TGTGCCAGCAGCTTAACAGCATCTCAGGGCTACACCTTC.

The rearrangement uses TRBV4-1 and TRBJ2-2; no clear D. V lost 2 bases and J 4 bases, leaving 20 bases between the germline ends. Germline assignment: CDR1 MGHRA and CDR2 YSYEKL. The CDR3 totals 18 residues. CDR3 residues: CASSQSGPGALGTGELFF. The CDR3 DNA sequence: TGCGCCAGCAGCCAATCCGGCCCAGGCGCTTTGGGCACCGGGGAGCTGTTTTTT.

The chain combines TRBV27 with TRBJ1-3; perhaps TRBD1 as D (6 bases). Trimming removed 5 bases from V and 4 bases from J, with 18 bases in between. The CDR3 covers 16 residues. Germline CDR1 and CDR2: MNHEY and SMNVEV (reference sequence). CDR3 sequence: CASSPTPGAEGNTIYF. In DNA form, the CDR3 reads TGTGCCAGCAGTCCGACCCCAGGGGCAGAAGGAAACACCATATATTTT.

The chain is built from TRBV10-3 and TRBJ2-3, with D maybe TRBD2 (6 bases). The CDR3 sequence is 14 residues long. Between the trimmed V and J ends, which lost 6 bases and 6 bases, there was a span of 16 bases. From germline, CDR1 is ENHRY and CDR2 SYGVKD. The CDR3 here is CAISGTGGGDTQYF. CDR3 coding DNA: TGTGCCATCAGCGGGACTGGAGGAGGGGATACGCAGTATTTT.

About this clone itself: One end of the junction fails to match germline, which may point to a read error. The rearrangement joins TRBV7-8 to TRBJ2-2; perhaps TRBD2 as D (6 bases). CDR1 and CDR2 from the germline V gene are SGHVS and FQNEAQ. The CDR3 length is 15 residues. CDR3 loop: CASGTGTPKTGELFF. The CDR3 region has the DNA TGTGCCAGCGGAACCGGGACTCCGAAGACCGGGGAGCTGTTTTTT.

The CDR3 DNA reads TGTGCCGAAGTGGGGACAGGGCTGTTTTTT. Translation: CAEVGTGLFF. The rearrangement links TRBV28 to TRBJ1-4, with 9 nucleotides matching TRBD1. Trimming cost V 11 bases and J 14 bases; bases outside gene matches: 6. CDR3 length equals 10 residues. In germline, CDR1 is MDHEN, CDR2 SYDVKM.

The rearrangement links TRBV7-8 to TRBJ2-2; D is unclear. The germline V gene has CDR1 SGHVS and CDR2 FQNEAQ. V was clipped by 1 base and J by 0 bases, with 9 bases between them. The CDR3 runs to 16 residues. CDR3 in amino acids: CASSLGRYTNTGELFF. CDR3 nucleotide sequence: TGTGCCAGCAGCTTAGGTCGGTACACGAACACCGGGGAGCTGTTTTTT.

The rearrangement joins TRBV29-1 to TRBJ1-5; D not resolved. The CDR3 loop spans 12 amino acids. CDR1 and CDR2 (germline): SQVTM, ANQGSEA. Trimming cost V 4 bases and J 6 bases, with 10 bases left between them. This CDR3 reads CSVGSVGQPQHF. The CDR3 DNA is TGCAGCGTTGGGTCGGTGGGTCAGCCCCAGCATTTT.

Of note for this clone: At one of its ends the junction is not consistent with the germline gene, which may arise from a read error. The chain is built from TRBV7-2 and TRBJ1-6, with D hard to call. The CDR3 is 16 amino acids. Germline V gives CDR1 SGHTA, CDR2 FQGNSA. Here the CDR3 DNA reads TGTGCCAGCAGCTTAGGTCCGACGGCGAATTTTCATACTCTATCGTTT. Its protein product is CASSLGPTANFHTLSF.

The rearrangement uses TRBV6-5 and TRBJ1-5; D possibly corresponds to TRBD1 (5 bases). Trimming pared 5 bases from V and 7 bases from J, leaving 12 bases between. CDR3 length equals 13 residues. Germline values: CDR1 MNHEY, CDR2 SVGAGI. CDR3 protein: CASSLRVGQPQHF. DNA of the CDR3: TGTGCCAGCAGTCTCAGGGTGGGCCAGCCCCAGCATTTT.

The V call is TRBV5-1, the J call TRBJ1-3, with unresolved D. The CDR3 is 13 amino acids. Germline CDR1 and CDR2: SGHRS and YFSETQ. Trimming took 4 bases from V and 2 from J, leaving 7 bases between them. DNA for the CDR3: TGCGCCAGCAGCCTGGGCCCTGGAAACACCATATATTTT. Translating gives CASSLGPGNTIYF.

V and J are TRBV19 and TRBJ1-1; no clear D gene. The V end lost 3 bases, the J end lost 1 base, and 12 bases lay between the germline ends. The CDR3 length is 15 residues. Germline V gene sequence: CDR1 LNHDA, CDR2 SQIVND (reference sequence). CDR3 residues: CASSIKVLTNTEAFF. CDR3 nucleotides: TGTGCCAGTAGTATTAAGGTACTGACGAACACTGAAGCTTTCTTT.

This clone was detected only a few times. J is TRBJ2-1 and V is TRBV7-9; TRBD2 agrees at 14 bases. CDR1 is SEHNR, CDR2 FQNEAQ, per germline (reference sequence). This CDR3 region has 19 residues. The junction had 13 bases not matched to a gene; V was cut back by 1 base and J by 8 bases. The chain's CDR3 is CASSLDLTSGGAIRYEQFF. The CDR3 DNA is TGTGCCAGCAGCTTAGATTTGACTAGCGGGGGGGCCATTAGGTATGAGCAGTTCTTC. Full variable domain (missing parts from reference TRBV7-9 and TRBJ2-1): DTGVSQNPRHKITKRGQNVTFRCDPISEHNRLYWYRQTLGQGPEFLTYFQNEAQLEKSRLLSDRFSAERPKGSFSTLEIQRTEQGDSAMYLCASSLDLTSGGAIRYEQFFGPGTRLTVL.

This clone has only a few counts. Other DNA sequences in this specimen translate into the identical CDR3. The rearrangement links TRBV5-1 to TRBJ2-5; TRBD2 matches at 8 bases. Trimming removed 4 bases from V and 0 bases from J; junction bases left unmatched: 5. The CDR3 is 15 amino acids. The V gene's germline CDR1 is SGHRS and CDR2 YFSETQ. The CDR3, as DNA: TGCGCCAGCAGCGTATTACTAGCGGACCAAGAGACCCAGTACTTC. As protein: CASSVLLADQETQYF.

This rearrangement joins TRBV7-5 to TRBJ2-2; no DNA check was done on the table's D call, TRBD1. TRBV7-5 is a pseudogene locus. This CDR3 region has 14 residues. CDR3 sequence reads: CVRSSTGISGELFF. The DNA for the CDR3 is TGTGTCAGAAGCTCTACAGGGATTTCCGGGGAGCTGTTTTTT.

The V gene is TRBV4-2, the J gene TRBJ2-1; no reliable D call. The V gene's germline CDR1 is LGHNA and CDR2 YNFKEQ. The V end lost 0 bases, the J end lost 0 bases, and 9 bases lay between the germline ends. The CDR3 is made up of 16 amino acids. CDR3 bases: TGTGCCAGCAGCCAAGACGGCAGTTTCTCCTACAATGAGCAGTTCTTC. The encoded protein is CASSQDGSFSYNEQFF.

This chain uses TRBV5-1 with TRBJ2-5; TRBD1 agrees at 7 bases. This CDR3 region has 17 residues. V was pared by 4 bases and J by 1 base, with 13 bases of the junction left unmatched. The germline CDR1 and CDR2 sequences are SGHRS and YFSETQ. The DNA for the CDR3 is TGCGCCAGCAGCCTGTCTGGCACAGGGGCCAGCCAAGAGACCCAGTACTTC. Translated: CASSLSGTGASQETQYF.

This chain uses TRBV7-3 with TRBJ2-2; D ambiguous. With 4 bases removed from V and 7 bases from J, the gap between germline ends came to 10 bases. Germline V lookup: CDR1 SGHTA, CDR2 FQGTGA. This CDR3 spans 13 amino acids. The CDR3 DNA reads TGTGCCAGCAGCTCCCCCCCACACGGGGAGCTGTTTTTT. Its protein product is CASSSPPHGELFF.